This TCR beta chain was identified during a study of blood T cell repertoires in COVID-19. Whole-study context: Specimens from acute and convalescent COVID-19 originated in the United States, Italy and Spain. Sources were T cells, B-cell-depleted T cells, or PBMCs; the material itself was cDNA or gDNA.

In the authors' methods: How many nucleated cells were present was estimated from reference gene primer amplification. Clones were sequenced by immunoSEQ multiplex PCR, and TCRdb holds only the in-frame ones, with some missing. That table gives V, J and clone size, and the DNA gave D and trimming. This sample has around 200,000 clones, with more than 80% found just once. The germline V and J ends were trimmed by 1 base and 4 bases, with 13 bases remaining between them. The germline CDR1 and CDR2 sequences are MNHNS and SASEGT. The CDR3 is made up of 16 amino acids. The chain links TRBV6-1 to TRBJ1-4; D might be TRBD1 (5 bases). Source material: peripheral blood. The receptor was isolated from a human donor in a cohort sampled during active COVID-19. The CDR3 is CASSEVSGTGNEKLFF. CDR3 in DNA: TGTGCCAGCAGTGAAGTTAGCGGGACGGGTAATGAAAAACTGTTTTTT.